Reported below is one TCR beta chain. Its antigen remains unknown. An end of the junction differs from the germline gene, which may be a read error. These data are taken from a study of vaccination and CD4 T cells after COVID-19. Study as a whole: According to the study, participants were given two doses of BNT162b2 or mRNA-1273 vaccine. Overlapping SARS-CoV-2, HCoV-NL63, HCoV-OC43 and HCoV-229E spike peptides were used to stimulate cells.

Treatment noted: roughly 11-day PBMC culture with coronavirus spike peptide pools or control peptides (ViraFEST assay). ViraFEST used peptide pools to expand antigen-specific T cells, then sequenced TCRs. Oncomine TCR Beta short-read sequencing was applied to DNA from cultured CD4+ T cells. DNA came from CD4+ T cells after culture. TCRdb called the PCR reads again in MiXCR, with one record for every CDR3 protein. The sample includes approximately 9,400 distinct CDR3 sequences, 65% to 75% of them seen just once. This CDR3 spans 11 amino acids. Germline-derived CDR1 and CDR2 are LNHDA and SQIVND (reference sequence).

The receptor comes from a human donor who had recovered from COVID-19. The genes are TRBV19 and TRBJ2-1; TRBD1 matches at 8 bases. Specimen: CD4+ T cells from blood, cultured in vitro. CDR3 nucleotide sequence: TGTGCCAGTGAAGACAGGGGCCGCAGTTCCTTC. Its translation: CASEDRGRSSF.